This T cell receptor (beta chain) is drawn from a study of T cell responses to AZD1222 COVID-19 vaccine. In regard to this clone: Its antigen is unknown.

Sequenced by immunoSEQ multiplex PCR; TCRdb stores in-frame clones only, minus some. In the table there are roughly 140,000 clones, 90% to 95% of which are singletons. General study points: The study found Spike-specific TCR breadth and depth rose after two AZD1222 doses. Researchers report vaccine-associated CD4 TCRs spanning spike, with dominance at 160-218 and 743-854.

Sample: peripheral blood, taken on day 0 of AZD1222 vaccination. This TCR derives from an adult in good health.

CDR3 nucleotides: TGTGCCAGCAGTACCGGGGGGGCTGTCTACGAGCAGTACTTC. Amino acid sequence: CASSTGGAVYEQYF. The V gene is TRBV6-5, the J gene TRBJ2-7; 8 bases match TRBD2. The V gene end was trimmed by 5 bases and the J gene end by 3 bases; junction bases not matched to a gene: 6. The CDR3 contains 14 residues. Germline lookup yields CDR1 MNHEY and CDR2 SVGAGI.